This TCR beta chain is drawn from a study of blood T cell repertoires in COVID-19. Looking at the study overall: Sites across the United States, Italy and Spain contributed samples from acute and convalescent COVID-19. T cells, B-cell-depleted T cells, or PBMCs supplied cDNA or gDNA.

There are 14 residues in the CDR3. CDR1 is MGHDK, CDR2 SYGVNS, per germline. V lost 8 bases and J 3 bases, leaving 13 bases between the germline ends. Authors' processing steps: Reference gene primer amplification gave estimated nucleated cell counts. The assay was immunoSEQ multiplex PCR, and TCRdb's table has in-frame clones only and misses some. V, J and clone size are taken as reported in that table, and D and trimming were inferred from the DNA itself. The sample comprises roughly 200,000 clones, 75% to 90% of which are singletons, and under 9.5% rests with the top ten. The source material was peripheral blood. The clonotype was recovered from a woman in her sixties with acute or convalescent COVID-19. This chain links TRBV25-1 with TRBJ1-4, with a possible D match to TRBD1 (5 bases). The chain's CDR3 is CASGRGSSNEKLFF. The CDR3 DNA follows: TGTGCCAGCGGGCGGGGGAGTTCTAATGAAAAACTGTTTTTT.